This T cell receptor beta chain was identified in a study of blood T cell repertoires in COVID-19. At the level of the study: Samples taken during acute and convalescent COVID-19 were collected in the United States, Italy and Spain. Sources were T cells, B-cell-depleted T cells, or PBMCs; the material itself was cDNA or gDNA.

The CDR3 loop spans 12 amino acids. Per the study methods: Scientists estimated how many nucleated cells there were by amplifying reference gene primers. Generated by immunoSEQ multiplex PCR, the TCRdb table keeps only in-frame clones and is missing some. The D gene and trimming were derived from the DNA, and the V and J assignments and clone size from that table. In the table there are about 170,000 clones, about four fifths of which are singletons. The sequence derives from a woman over 75 with COVID-19, enrolled during active disease. V and J are TRBV21-1 and TRBJ2-4; the table gives TRBD1 as D, unverified against the DNA. TRBV21-1 is deemed a pseudogene. The sequenced sample was peripheral blood. The CDR3 is CASRARDRVWYF. CDR3 DNA sequence: TGTGCCAGCAGGGCCCGGGACAGGGTATGGTACTTC.